The 21 T cell receptor beta chains below come from one sample, sequenced in a study of patients and donors after allogeneic stem cell transplantation. One entry per CDR3 protein, called by TCRdb with MiXCR from the RT-PCR reads. The table lists tens of thousands of distinct CDR3 sequences, roughly a third of them singletons. The sequenced material came from blood, either unsorted or a sorted T cell fraction (not recorded which). These receptors all come from a human donor who was either an allogeneic HSCT recipient or a stem cell or donor lymphocyte infusion donor (not recorded which). It is not recorded whose cells these are; they may come from a transplant donor.

This clonotype was detected only a few times. This chain uses TRBV5-1 with TRBJ2-1; the D call may be TRBD1 or TRBD2 (5 bases each). The length of the CDR3 is 13 residues. Germline CDR1 and CDR2: SGHRS and YFSETQ. Trimming removed 1 base at V and 5 bases at J, with 7 bases between. The CDR3 DNA is TGCGCCAGCAGCTTGCCGGGGCACAATGAGCAGTTCTTC. Translated: CASSLPGHNEQFF.

This chain uses TRBV20-1 with TRBJ2-7, with D perhaps assigned TRBD1 or TRBD2 (6 bases each). The V end was cut by 6 bases, the J end by 4 bases, with 16 bases between. This CDR3 has 13 residues. The germline gives CDR1 DFQATT, CDR2 SNEGSKA (reference sequence). CDR3 residues: CSARRGDPYEQYF. The CDR3 bases are TGCAGTGCAAGGAGGGGGGATCCATACGAGCAGTACTTC.

This clonotype was counted between two and nine times. The chain joins TRBV5-1 to TRBJ1-1; 8 bases map to TRBD1. The V gene's germline CDR1 is SGHRS and CDR2 YFSETQ. Trimming took 4 bases from V and 7 from J; bases not matched to a gene: 6. This CDR3 contains 13 residues. The chain's CDR3 is CASSLRQGLEAFF. Written as DNA, the CDR3 is TGCGCCAGCAGCCTCCGACAGGGGCTTGAAGCTTTCTTT.

J is TRBJ2-2 and V is TRBV5-1; D ambiguous. Deletions cut 4 bases from V and 6 bases from J, with 7 bases between. CDR1 and CDR2 (germline): SGHRS, YFSETQ. CDR3 length equals 12 residues. The chain's CDR3 is CASSADPGELFF. The CDR3, as DNA: TGCGCCAGCAGCGCAGACCCCGGGGAGCTGTTTTTT.

J is TRBJ1-1 and V is TRBV5-1; 8 bases agree with TRBD1. Losses at the gene ends were 2 bases for V and 5 bases for J; bases not matched to a gene: 5. The CDR3 runs 14 residues. Germline V gives CDR1 SGHRS, CDR2 YFSETQ. CDR3: CASSFDRGRTEAFF. In DNA form, the CDR3 reads TGCGCCAGCAGCTTTGACAGGGGAAGAACTGAAGCTTTCTTT.

In DNA, the CDR3 is TGTGCCAGCAGCCCCCAGCGGGGGGGGCATGGAGATACGCAGTATTTT. It translates to CASSPQRGGHGDTQYF. V is TRBV12-3 or TRBV12-4 and J is TRBJ2-3; 10 positions agree with TRBD2. Trimming at V came to 6 bases and at J to 5 bases, leaving 11 bases not matched to a gene. The CDR3 spans 16 residues.

This clonotype was found a few times. This rearrangement joins TRBV20-1 to TRBJ1-2, with no clear D. Germline V lookup: CDR1 DFQATT, CDR2 SNEGSKA (reference sequence). The germline V and J ends were trimmed by 4 bases and 2 bases, with 11 bases remaining between them. The CDR3 is 13 amino acids. Here the CDR3 reads CSAIRRENYGYTF. The DNA of the CDR3 is TGCAGTGCTATTCGGAGGGAGAACTATGGCTACACCTTC.

This clonotype occurred many times. V usage is TRBV6-2 or TRBV6-3 and J usage is TRBJ1-2, with D unresolved. This CDR3 is 16 amino acids long. The V and J ends lost 7 bases and 0 bases respectively, with 18 bases between them. Germline V gene data show CDR1 as MNHEY and CDR2 as SVGEGT. The CDR3 DNA is TGTGCCAGCACCCACCCTTCACTGGGATCTAACTATGGCTACACCTTC. Amino acid sequence: CASTHPSLGSNYGYTF.

This clonotype has ten or more counts. The J gene is TRBJ1-2, the V gene TRBV20-1; a weak D match, TRBD1 (5 bases). Germline loops: CDR1 DFQATT, CDR2 SNEGSKA (reference sequence). The CDR3 has 13 amino acids. V gave up 5 bases and J gave up 8 bases, with 18 bases separating them. The CDR3 region is CSAVGTGEGGYTF. CDR3 in DNA: TGCAGTGCTGTCGGGACGGGAGAGGGCGGCTACACCTTC.

This chain uses TRBV7-2 with TRBJ1-6; 7 nucleotides line up with TRBD1. Germline V gives CDR1 SGHTA, CDR2 FQGNSA. Trimming removed 5 bases from V and 5 bases from J; junction bases left unmatched: 3. The CDR3 totals 14 residues. CDR3 in amino acids: CASSTGTDNSPLHF. The CDR3 DNA is TGTGCCAGCAGCACAGGGACAGATAATTCACCCCTCCACTTT. Drawing the rest from reference TRBV7-2 and TRBJ1-6, the complete variable domain is GAGVSQSPSNKVTEKGKDVELRCDPISGHTALYWYRQSLGQGLEFLIYFQGNSAPDKSGLPSDRFSAERTGGSVSTLTIQRTQQEDSAVYLCASSTGTDNSPLHFGNGTRLTVT.

This clonotype was seen more than once but under ten times. The rearrangement uses TRBV10-3 and TRBJ1-2, with D possibly being TRBD1 (6 bases). V was shortened by 3 bases and J by 1 base, with 9 bases between the two germline ends. Germline V gene lookup returns CDR1 ENHRY and CDR2 SYGVKD. The CDR3 runs to 14 residues. The CDR3 nucleotides read TGTGCCATCAGTGAACAGGGAGTTAACTATGGCTACACCTTC. Translated: CAISEQGVNYGYTF.

V is TRBV4-2 and J is TRBJ1-2; 7 nucleotides align to TRBD1. V shed 0 bases, J shed 6 bases, and the junction held 7 bases outside the gene matches. The CDR3 loop spans 15 amino acids. Germline lookup yields CDR1 LGHNA and CDR2 YNFKEQ. DNA for the CDR3: TGTGCCAGCAGCCAAGAGTGGGACAGCAGGGATGGCTACACCTTC. Translating gives CASSQEWDSRDGYTF.

The rearrangement uses TRBV5-8 and TRBJ1-6; D may be TRBD1 (5 bases). Trimming took off 0 bases at V and 5 bases at J, with 9 bases between the two ends. Germline V gives CDR1 SGHTS, CDR2 YDEGEE. This CDR3 contains 15 residues. CDR3 coding DNA: TGTGCCAGCAGCTTGGATGGGACGAATAATTCACCCCTCCACTTT. The encoded protein is CASSLDGTNNSPLHF.

The chain has TRBV7-2 and TRBJ2-3; D may be TRBD2 (6 bases). V was clipped by 5 bases and J by 5 bases, with 11 bases between them. Germline V gene sequence: CDR1 SGHTA, CDR2 FQGNSA. CDR3 length: 13 amino acids. CDR3 DNA: TGTGCCAGCAGCCCATTGGGGGGAGATACGCAGTATTTT. Residues: CASSPLGGDTQYF. Full variable domain (rest looked up from reference TRBV7-2 and TRBJ2-3): GAGVSQSPSNKVTEKGKDVELRCDPISGHTALYWYRQSLGQGLEFLIYFQGNSAPDKSGLPSDRFSAERTGGSVSTLTIQRTQQEDSAVYLCASSPLGGDTQYFGPGTRLTVL.

There are a few counts of this clonotype. The rearrangement links TRBV4-3 to TRBJ1-1, with 7 positions matching TRBD1. CDR1 is LGHNA and CDR2 is YSLEER in the germline V gene. The CDR3 runs to 16 residues. V was clipped by 0 bases and J by 4 bases; unmatched bases: 8. The CDR3 loop reads CASSQEYRGLGTEAFF. The CDR3 DNA reads TGCGCCAGCAGCCAAGAGTACAGGGGATTAGGCACTGAAGCTTTCTTT.

The gene calls are TRBV2 and TRBJ2-1; possibly TRBD2 for D (5 bases). The CDR3 totals 14 residues. Per germline, CDR1 SNHLY and CDR2 FYNNEI. V shed 5 bases and J shed 5 bases, with 13 bases lying between them. The chain's CDR3 is CASSRDSGNNEQFF. CDR3 bases: TGTGCCAGCAGTCGGGATTCCGGTAACAATGAGCAGTTCTTC.

This chain joins TRBV6-6 and TRBJ2-3; 11 positions match TRBD2. Germline V gene sequence: CDR1 MNHNY, CDR2 SVGAGI (reference sequence). Trimming at V came to 4 bases and at J to 2 bases, leaving 5 bases not matched to a gene. The CDR3 is made up of 16 amino acids. This chain's CDR3 is CASSFGTSGYTDTQYF. Written as DNA, the CDR3 is TGTGCCAGCAGTTTCGGGACTAGCGGCTACACAGATACGCAGTATTTT.

This rearrangement joins TRBV3-1 to TRBJ2-7, with 7 positions matching TRBD2. The V gene's germline CDR1 is LGHDT and CDR2 YNNKEL (reference sequence). Trimming took 5 bases from V and 6 from J; bases not matched to a gene: 10. This CDR3 is 14 amino acids long. DNA of the CDR3: TGTGCCAGCAGCACCGGACTAGGTTCGGGCGAGCAGTACTTC. Amino acids: CASSTGLGSGEQYF.

This clonotype was recorded a few times. CDR3 nucleotides: TGCAGTGCTAGACTCTTCTCCGCTAATGAAAAACTGTTTTTT. This encodes CSARLFSANEKLFF. This chain joins TRBV20-1 and TRBJ1-4; unclear D gene. CDR3 length: 14 residues. From germline, CDR1 is DFQATT and CDR2 SNEGSKA (reference sequence). Trimming removed 2 bases at V and 3 bases at J, with 10 bases between.

This clonotype was counted only a few times. This chain joins TRBV20-1 and TRBJ2-1; no reliable D call. The V end was cut by 7 bases, the J end by 3 bases, with 13 bases between. The V gene's germline CDR1 is DFQATT and CDR2 SNEGSKA (reference sequence). The CDR3 sequence is 13 residues long. The CDR3, as DNA: TGCAGTGTGTCAGGTGGGGACTACAATGAGCAGTTCTTC. Protein product: CSVSGGDYNEQFF.

This clonotype has a handful of counts. The chain joins TRBV7-2 to TRBJ1-2, with D hard to call. The CDR3 is 13 amino acids. The V end lost 3 bases, the J end lost 4 bases, and 9 bases lay between the germline ends. Germline-derived CDR1 and CDR2 are SGHTA and FQGNSA. The CDR3 coding sequence is TGTGCCAGCAGCTTCGGGCTATCCTATGGCTACACCTTC. Amino acids: CASSFGLSYGYTF.